The 9 T cell receptor beta chains presented below share a single source sample, sequenced in a study of blood T cell repertoires in COVID-19. Data came from immunoSEQ multiplex PCR; TCRdb stores just in-frame clones and leaves some out. The sample shows hundreds of thousands of clones, 82% of them seen only once. Sequences were obtained from peripheral blood. The receptors shown here come from a woman aged 80 or over with active or convalescent COVID-19.

V is TRBV19 and J is TRBJ1-5; D not resolved. Germline values: CDR1 LNHDA, CDR2 SQIVND (reference sequence). This CDR3 has 13 residues. With 4 bases removed from V and 3 bases from J, the gap between germline ends came to 7 bases. The CDR3 loop reads CASSTPPNQPQHF. CDR3 in DNA: TGTGCCAGTAGTACTCCCCCCAATCAGCCCCAGCATTTT. Supplemented by reference TRBV19 and TRBJ1-5, the full variable domain reads DGGITQSPKYLFRKEGQNVTLSCEQNLNHDAMYWYRQDPGQGLRLIYYSQIVNDFQKGDIAEGYSVSREKKESFPLTVTSAQKNPTAFYLCASSTPPNQPQHFGDGTRLSIL.

The chain recombines TRBV4-1 with TRBJ1-5, with D uncertain. From germline, CDR1 is MGHRA and CDR2 YSYEKL. This CDR3 is built from 14 residues. V lost 5 bases and J lost 7, with 15 bases in between. The CDR3 protein is CASSYRPEGQPQHF. CDR3 nucleotide sequence: TGCGCCAGCAGCTACCGTCCCGAGGGACAGCCCCAGCATTTT.

The rearrangement links TRBV19 to TRBJ2-1; 10 bases match TRBD2. Germline V gene lookup returns CDR1 LNHDA and CDR2 SQIVND (reference sequence). CDR3 length: 16 amino acids. With V trimmed by 2 bases and J by 4 bases, 5 bases remained unmatched. CDR3 region: CASSISKREGYNEQFF. For the CDR3, the DNA is TGTGCCAGTAGTATATCGAAGCGGGAGGGGTACAATGAGCAGTTCTTC.

The chain has TRBV7-9 and TRBJ1-4; D gene unclear. This CDR3 is 15 amino acids long. From germline, CDR1 is SEHNR and CDR2 FQNEAQ (reference sequence). Trimming cost V 5 bases and J 0 bases, with 10 bases left between them. The CDR3 sequence is CASSLFRTTNEKLFF. The CDR3, as DNA: TGTGCCAGCAGCCTTTTCCGTACAACTAATGAAAAACTGTTTTTT.

The rearrangement uses TRBV6-4 and TRBJ2-5, with TRBD1 matching over 7 bases. The CDR3 has 14 residues. Germline V gives CDR1 MRHNA, CDR2 SNTAGT. Trimming removed 7 bases from V and 2 bases from J; junction bases left unmatched: 7. The chain's CDR3 is CASTRQGIQETQYF. For the CDR3, the DNA is TGTGCCAGCACAAGACAGGGTATTCAAGAGACCCAGTACTTC.

The rearrangement links TRBV7-2 to TRBJ2-1; 13 bases are a match to TRBD2. Trimming cost V 5 bases and J 9 bases; bases outside gene matches: 7. The CDR3 contains 15 residues. Germline V gives CDR1 SGHTA, CDR2 FQGNSA. CDR3 sequence: CASSPRLAGGPEQFF. In nucleotides, the CDR3 is TGTGCCAGCAGCCCACGACTAGCGGGAGGACCTGAGCAGTTCTTC.

This clone was observed a single time. The chain is built from TRBV18 and TRBJ2-3; D gene uncertain. CDR1 and CDR2 from the germline V gene are KGHSH and LQKENI. V gave up 1 base and J gave up 5 bases, with 16 bases separating them. CDR3 length: 16 residues. The CDR3 loop is CASSPLSSAEVDTQYF. CDR3 coding DNA: TGTGCCAGCTCACCACTATCCAGCGCGGAAGTAGATACGCAGTATTTT.

This chain joins TRBV5-1 and TRBJ2-7, with D tentatively TRBD2 (5 bases). The V gene's germline CDR1 is SGHRS and CDR2 YFSETQ. The CDR3 totals 14 residues. The germline V and J ends were trimmed by 1 base and 5 bases, with 13 bases remaining between them. The chain's CDR3 is CASSLITGFDEQYF. In DNA, the CDR3 is TGCGCCAGCAGCTTGATAACGGGGTTCGACGAGCAGTACTTC.

In its sample, this clone was seen a few times. The V call is TRBV5-6, the J call TRBJ1-1, with D possibly TRBD1 on 5 matching bases. V was pared by 5 bases and J by 5 bases, with 19 bases between. The CDR3 length is 15 residues. The V gene's germline CDR1 is SGHDT and CDR2 YYEEEE. This CDR3 reads CASRRSVGAGTEAFF. Here the CDR3 DNA reads TGTGCCAGCAGGCGCTCAGTAGGGGCTGGGACTGAAGCTTTCTTT.